This TCR beta chain was identified during a study of cytotoxic CD8 clonotypes in ibrutinib-treated CLL. Study in general: Following a median around 13 months of treatment, with a range of 6 to 36, response samples were taken. General study points: Researchers report that baseline clonality outpaced age-matched healthy donors and tracked circulating CD8+ T-cell counts. Once treatment began, public clonotypes, which were uncommon, contracted or stayed stable. Collection times varied between progressing and sustained-remission patients.

TCRdb keeps only in-frame clones here, not all; method: immunoSEQ multiplex PCR. Among around 97,000 clones listed, around 73% were seen once. From germline, CDR1 is SGHRS and CDR2 YFSETQ. The CDR3 loop spans 16 amino acids. V shed 2 bases and J 5 bases; nucleotides not matched to a gene: 11. Regarding this clone: The antigen remains unidentified.

Sequencing used PBMCs, obtained after 12 months of ibrutinib treatment. The chain has TRBV5-1 and TRBJ2-5, with 8 bases matching TRBD2. This clonotype originated in a human donor with chronic lymphocytic leukemia. As DNA, the CDR3 is TGCGCCAGCAGCTTTAGGTCGAGCGGGGGCGGGGAGACCCAGTACTTC. Protein sequence: CASSFRSSGGGETQYF. The full variable domain, its missing parts supplied by reference TRBV5-1 and TRBJ2-5, is KAGVTQTPRYLIKTRGQQVTLSCSPISGHRSVSWYQQTPGQGLQFLFEYFSETQRNKGNFPGRFSGRQFSNSRSEMNVSTLELGDSALYLCASSFRSSGGGETQYFGPGTRLLVL.